This TCR beta chain emerged from a study of PD-L1 blockade in urothelial cancer. Study context: Patients' atezolizumab regimen, 1,200 mg intravenously every 3 weeks, began in about 2014. Once treatment had started, blood was analyzed at 3 weeks (second dose) and again at 6 weeks. Patients' histories included 0 to 3 prior chemotherapy regimens. Whole-study results and caveats: Pretreatment peripheral blood TCR clonality that fell below the median predicted better survival among the patients studied.

In regard to this clone: Its specificity is not known.

Time point given: peripheral blood 6 weeks after treatment start. Data came from immunoSEQ multiplex PCR; TCRdb stores just in-frame clones and leaves some out. The profile shows roughly 28,000 clones, roughly 84% of them singletons. Trimming shortened V by 6 bases and J by 1 base, and 15 bases separated the two germline ends. The germline V gene has CDR1 LNHDA and CDR2 SQIVND (reference sequence). CDR3 length: 15 amino acids. The receptor was isolated from a man aged 70 or older with urothelial cancer. This material consisted of PBMCs, taken around atezolizumab (anti-PD-L1) treatment. The chain uses TRBV19 and TRBJ1-1; possible D gene TRBD1, 5 bases. CDR3 loop: CASSPWGDGNTEAFF. CDR3 bases: TGTGCCAGTAGCCCGTGGGGGGACGGGAACACTGAAGCTTTCTTT. Variable domain in full (rest from reference TRBV19 and TRBJ1-1): DGGITQSPKYLFRKEGQNVTLSCEQNLNHDAMYWYRQDPGQGLRLIYYSQIVNDFQKGDIAEGYSVSREKKESFPLTVTSAQKNPTAFYLCASSPWGDGNTEAFFGQGTRLTVV.